Listed below are T cell receptor beta chains from one sample, sequenced in a study of human T cells and chemical hapten exposure. TCRdb processed the RACE reads anew with MiXCR; each CDR3 protein has one entry. The sample carries 62,000 or so distinct CDR3 sequences, 10% to 11% recorded once. The material sequenced was whole blood, taken in connection with sensitization to the hapten diphenylcyclopropenone (DPC). These receptors all stem from a woman between 50 and 59 years old with alopecia areata. Some clones in this sample may be carry-over from other donors' samples. Both conserved end residues are part of each CDR3. The D gene is left open where the match is weak. Not every row has a clone size; where given, it reads once, few, many or a size class.

TRBJ2-1	many	TRBD2	TRBV28	CASSTRAGGPVNEQFF	TGTGCCAGCAGTACCCGGGCGGGAGGGCCGGTCAATGAGCAGTTCTTC
TRBJ2-1	many	TRBD1	TRBV29-1	CSVPTGGLYNEQFF	TGCAGCGTCCCCACAGGGGGTCTCTACAATGAGCAGTTCTTC
TRBJ2-7	-	-	TRBV27	CASSLSGSGPYEQYF	TGTGCCAGCAGTTTATCGGGTAGCGGCCCCTACGAGCAGTACTTC
TRBJ2-2	-	TRBD2	TRBV7-9	CASSPGTSTHTGELFF	TGTGCCAGCAGCCCCGGGACTAGCACTCACACCGGGGAGCTGTTTTTT
TRBJ2-1	-	TRBD2	TRBV3-1	CASSFTRTSNSKNEQFF	TGTGCCAGCAGCTTTACCCGGACTAGCAATTCCAAAAATGAGCAGTTCTTC
TRBJ1-6	few	-	TRBV7-2	CASRRTANSPLHF	TGTGCCAGCAGACGGACAGCCAATTCACCCCTCCACTTT
TRBJ1-5	many	TRBD1	TRBV6-2/TRBV6-3	CASTPTGKSNQPQHF	TGTGCCAGCACCCCGACAGGGAAGAGCAATCAGCCCCAGCATTTT
TRBJ1-5	few	-	TRBV7-2	CASSLRPPGRSNQPQHF	TGTGCCAGCAGCTTACGCCCCCCGGGGCGAAGCAATCAGCCCCAGCATTTT
TRBJ2-1	few	TRBD2	TRBV15	CATSRAGTSVPNEQFF	TGTGCCACCAGCAGAGCCGGGACTAGCGTCCCCAATGAGCAGTTCTTC
TRBJ2-1	many	TRBD1	TRBV6-2/TRBV6-3	CASFPQGANNEQFF	TGTGCCAGCTTCCCACAGGGGGCAAACAATGAGCAGTTCTTC
TRBJ2-7	few	-	TRBV19	CASSPGYRLQGYEQYF	TGTGCCAGTAGCCCCGGTTATCGACTGCAGGGCTACGAGCAGTACTTC
TRBJ1-1	few	TRBD1	TRBV10-3	CAINRQGGSTEAFF	TGTGCCATCAACCGACAGGGCGGTAGCACTGAAGCTTTCTTT
TRBJ1-2	few	-	TRBV6-2/TRBV6-3	CASSYSGGFAVDPNYGYTF	TGTGCCAGCAGTTACTCCGGCGGTTTCGCGGTAGATCCTAACTATGGCTACACCTTC
TRBJ2-3	-	-	TRBV7-2	CASSLGQGYSTDTQYF	TGTGCCAGCAGCTTGGGCCAGGGTTATAGCACAGATACGCAGTATTTT
TRBJ2-1	many	TRBD2	TRBV3-1	CASSPGGLGPIF	TGTGCCAGCAGCCCCGGGGGACTAGGCCCAATCTTC
TRBJ1-6	many	-	TRBV28	CASSPSGNSPLHF	TGTGCCAGCAGCCCCTCAGGGAATTCACCCCTCCACTTT
TRBJ2-5	few	TRBD1	TRBV29-1	CSVDGEGTGGADETQYF	TGCAGCGTTGATGGGGAAGGGACAGGGGGCGCGGATGAGACCCAGTACTTC
TRBJ1-5	-	TRBD1	TRBV2	CASLYDRVVNQPQHF	TGTGCCAGCCTTTACGACAGGGTTGTCAATCAGCCCCAGCATTTT
TRBJ2-2	many	-	TRBV7-2	CASSRGTLRPSTGELFF	TGTGCCAGCAGCCGGGGCACTCTCAGACCCTCCACCGGGGAGCTGTTTTTT
TRBJ2-3	few	-	TRBV14	CASSGSLVPGSDTQYF	TGTGCCAGCAGCGGTAGTTTGGTGCCGGGTTCGGATACGCAGTATTTT
TRBJ2-3	few	TRBD2	TRBV28	CASSLIAGETDTQYF	TGTGCCAGCAGTTTAATAGCGGGAGAAACAGATACGCAGTATTTT
TRBJ1-4	-	-	TRBV3-1	CASSQESATNEKLFF	TGTGCCAGCAGCCAAGAATCCGCAACTAATGAAAAACTGTTTTTT
TRBJ2-3	few	TRBD2	TRBV30	CAWAGTSGLPSQYF	TGTGCCTGGGCCGGGACTAGCGGTTTGCCTTCGCAGTATTTT
TRBJ2-7	many	-	TRBV12-3/TRBV12-4	CASSPGTAGYEQYF	TGTGCCAGCAGCCCTGGGACGGCGGGGTACGAGCAGTACTTC
TRBJ1-1	many	-	TRBV10-1	CASSDYALGNTEAFF	TGCGCCAGCAGTGATTACGCTCTGGGGAACACTGAAGCTTTCTTT
TRBJ2-3	many	-	TRBV7-3	CASSLTKRPGEDTQYF	TGTGCCAGCAGCTTAACTAAGCGGCCGGGCGAAGATACGCAGTATTTT
TRBJ2-1	-	-	TRBV7-6	CASSPDPNSYNEQFF	TGTGCCAGCAGCCCCGACCCGAACTCCTACAATGAGCAGTTCTTC
TRBJ1-1	-	-	TRBV4-1	CASSQGGSKSGTEAFF	TGCGCCAGCAGCCAAGGGGGAAGCAAGTCTGGGACTGAAGCTTTCTTT
TRBJ2-1	-	-	TRBV20-1	CSPSLYNEQFF	TGCAGTCCCAGTCTTTACAATGAGCAGTTCTTC
TRBJ2-2	many	-	TRBV7-2	CASSLEATSTGELFF	TGTGCCAGCAGCTTAGAGGCTACTTCTACCGGGGAGCTGTTTTTT
TRBJ2-7	few	TRBD1	TRBV19	CASRSGTGSSYEQYF	TGTGCCAGTAGATCCGGGACAGGGAGCTCCTACGAGCAGTACTTC
TRBJ2-7	-	TRBD2	TRBV27	CASTRGGSSYEQYF	TGTGCCAGCACCCGGGGGGGGAGCTCCTACGAGCAGTACTTC
TRBJ2-1	-	-	TRBV29-1	CSALPWTSLSEQFF	TGCAGCGCACTTCCTTGGACTTCCTTGAGTGAGCAGTTCTTC
TRBJ1-1	few	TRBD1	TRBV6-2/TRBV6-3	CASSPDRGGLTEAFF	TGTGCCAGCAGTCCCGACAGGGGAGGATTGACTGAAGCTTTCTTT
TRBJ2-2	few	-	TRBV6-5	CASSYLRIESPGELFF	TGTGCCAGCAGTTACCTGCGTATTGAATCTCCGGGGGAGCTGTTTTTT
TRBJ1-2	-	-	TRBV28	CASSFRGAGYGYTF	TGTGCCAGCAGTTTTCGGGGGGCGGGCTATGGCTACACCTTC
TRBJ1-5	many	TRBD1	TRBV20-1	CSARVGQGHNQPQHF	TGCAGTGCTAGAGTGGGACAGGGGCACAATCAGCCCCAGCATTTT